Listed below are T cell receptor beta chains from one sample, sequenced in a study of radiotherapy plus CTLA-4 blockade in lung cancer. Libraries were prepared by immunoSEQ multiplex PCR; TCRdb keeps only in-frame clonotypes and omits some of them. The sample lists over 95,000 clones, 65% to 75% occurring once. Source: peripheral blood, taken from a patient treated with radiotherapy plus ipilimumab. The receptors stem from a human donor with non-small cell lung cancer who had a partial response to radiotherapy plus ipilimumab. Some clones in this sample may be carry-over from other donors' samples. Both conserved end residues are part of each CDR3. A D gene is named only where the DNA matches it firmly. The size entry is marked missing in some rows and otherwise reads once, few, many or a size class.

v_gene	d_gene	j_gene	abundance	CDR3aa	CDR3nt
TRBV11-2	TRBD1	TRBJ1-2	.	CASSSAYRTGGAAGYTF	TGTGCCAGCAGCTCCGCCTATCGGACAGGGGGCGCGGCTGGCTACACCTTC
TRBV7-9	.	TRBJ1-5	.	CASSLPNQPQHF	TGTGCCAGCAGCTTACCGAATCAGCCCCAGCATTTT
TRBV18	TRBD1	TRBJ2-6	.	CASSPQRTGSSGANVLTF	TGTGCCAGCTCACCACAGCGGACAGGGAGCTCTGGGGCCAACGTCCTGACTTTC
TRBV6-1	.	TRBJ2-7	.	CASSEIGTGPYEQYF	TGTGCCAGCAGTGAAATAGGAACAGGGCCCTACGAGCAGTACTTC
TRBV9	.	TRBJ2-5	.	CASSVGSFSQETQYF	TGTGCCAGCAGCGTAGGATCATTTAGCCAAGAGACCCAGTACTTC
TRBV2	.	TRBJ1-2	.	CASARLVLDGGYTF	TGTGCCAGCGCTAGACTCGTCCTTGATGGTGGCTACACCTTC
TRBV5-1	.	TRBJ2-7	.	CASSTGERNHEQYF	TGCGCCAGCAGCACGGGGGAGAGGAACCACGAGCAGTACTTC
TRBV2	.	TRBJ2-7	.	CASHYLQGNEQYF	TGTGCCAGCCACTATCTCCAGGGGAACGAGCAGTACTTC
TRBV11-1	TRBD2	TRBJ2-1	.	CASSFRTSGGNEQFF	TGTGCCAGCAGCTTTAGGACTAGCGGGGGCAATGAGCAGTTCTTC
TRBV6-1	.	TRBJ2-3	few	CASSDRWTYTDTQYF	TGTGCCAGCAGTGATAGGTGGACATACACAGATACGCAGTATTTT
TRBV5-4	TRBD2	TRBJ2-6	few	CASGRLAGAGANVLTF	TGTGCCAGCGGTAGGCTAGCGGGGGCTGGGGCCAACGTCCTGACTTTC
TRBV9	.	TRBJ1-6	.	CASSALGQPNSPLHF	TGTGCCAGCAGCGCCTTGGGGCAGCCTAATTCACCCCTCCACTTT
TRBV11-3	.	TRBJ1-1	.	CASSAGTLNTEAFF	TGTGCCAGCAGCGCCGGGACACTGAACACTGAAGCTTTCTTT
TRBV28	TRBD2	TRBJ2-5	.	CASRPSSSGGRETQYF	TGTGCCAGCAGACCCAGCTCTAGCGGGGGTCGGGAGACCCAGTACTTC
TRBV7-9	TRBD2	TRBJ2-2	.	CASGMGSAGTGELFF	TGTGCCAGCGGAATGGGTTCAGCGGGGACCGGGGAGCTGTTTTTT
TRBV7-3	TRBD2	TRBJ2-2	.	CASSVNGGTNTGELFF	TGTGCCAGCAGCGTCAACGGGGGGACCAACACCGGGGAGCTGTTTTTT
TRBV28	.	TRBJ1-2	.	CASSLPGKYGYTF	TGTGCCAGCAGTTTACCGGGGAAATATGGCTACACCTTC
TRBV5-1	TRBD1	TRBJ2-1	.	CASSQGQGGDNEQLF	TGCGCCAGCAGCCAGGGACAGGGGGGGGACAATGAGCAGCTCTTC
TRBV7-9	TRBD1	TRBJ2-5	.	CASKRDRGQETQYF	TGTGCCAGCAAACGGGACAGGGGGCAAGAGACCCAGTACTTC
TRBV2	TRBD2	TRBJ2-1	.	CASSPSGRSYNEQFF	TGTGCCAGCAGTCCTAGCGGGAGGTCCTACAATGAGCAGTTCTTC
TRBV5-4	TRBD1	TRBJ2-6	.	CASSWGIIGQGDSGANVLTF	TGTGCCAGCAGCTGGGGTATAATAGGACAGGGGGACTCTGGGGCCAACGTCCTGACTTTC
TRBV28	TRBD1	TRBJ1-4	.	CASSEHSPGQGGREKLFF	TGTGCCAGCAGTGAACATTCCCCCGGACAGGGGGGTCGGGAAAAACTGTTTTTT
TRBV6-6	.	TRBJ2-1	.	CASSYEAGSYNEQFF	TGTGCCAGCAGTTACGAGGCGGGCTCCTACAATGAGCAGTTCTTC
TRBV11-3	TRBD2	TRBJ2-1	.	CASSLDGTSGGEQFF	TGTGCCAGCAGCTTAGATGGGACTAGCGGGGGTGAGCAGTTCTTC
TRBV5-1	.	TRBJ2-7	.	CASSWGSGLSYEQYF	TGCGCCAGCAGCTGGGGATCGGGGTTGTCCTACGAGCAGTACTTC
TRBV28	.	TRBJ1-1	.	CASSLRGAGVNTEAFF	TGTGCCAGCAGTTTAAGGGGGGCGGGGGTGAACACTGAAGCTTTCTTT
TRBV30	.	TRBJ1-2	.	CAWTGDRGGYTF	TGTGCCTGGACCGGGGATAGAGGCGGCTACACCTTC